This T cell receptor beta chain was sequenced in a study of regulatory T cells in long-lasting Graves disease. This clonotype was seen many times. With iRepertoire HTBI primers and Arm-PCR of CDR3 regions, TCR beta libraries were built. TCRdb independently ran MiXCR on the multiplex PCR reads; one entry per CDR3 protein. Among approximately 400,000 distinct CDR3 sequences listed, approximately 15% were seen once. This CDR3 contains 14 residues. V dropped 6 bases and J dropped 1; count of bases not matched to a gene: 3. CDR1 and CDR2 (germline): DFQATT, SNEGSKA (reference sequence). Time point noted: newly diagnosed GD, antithyroid drugs for less than 3 months. PBMC RNA was the source of the TCR library. It was by American Thyroid Association guidelines that Graves' disease was diagnosed. The data also belong to a second study, concerning T cells in Graves' hyperthyroidism and ophthalmopathy. That study adds: Uncontrolled infection, other autoimmune disease, pregnancy or lactation disqualified patients from enrolment. From stable hyperthyroidism, ophthalmopathy was separated by a 13 V-J model.

The sequenced sample was peripheral blood mononuclear cells (PBMCs), obtained at new diagnosis, from a patient treated with antithyroid drugs. The source of this sequence is a woman aged 40 to 55 with Graves disease. This chain links TRBV20-1 with TRBJ2-2, with 9 bases that match TRBD2. CDR3 in amino acids: CSAAAGGNTGELFF. DNA of the CDR3: TGCAGTGCCGCAGCGGGAGGGAACACCGGGGAGCTGTTTTTT.